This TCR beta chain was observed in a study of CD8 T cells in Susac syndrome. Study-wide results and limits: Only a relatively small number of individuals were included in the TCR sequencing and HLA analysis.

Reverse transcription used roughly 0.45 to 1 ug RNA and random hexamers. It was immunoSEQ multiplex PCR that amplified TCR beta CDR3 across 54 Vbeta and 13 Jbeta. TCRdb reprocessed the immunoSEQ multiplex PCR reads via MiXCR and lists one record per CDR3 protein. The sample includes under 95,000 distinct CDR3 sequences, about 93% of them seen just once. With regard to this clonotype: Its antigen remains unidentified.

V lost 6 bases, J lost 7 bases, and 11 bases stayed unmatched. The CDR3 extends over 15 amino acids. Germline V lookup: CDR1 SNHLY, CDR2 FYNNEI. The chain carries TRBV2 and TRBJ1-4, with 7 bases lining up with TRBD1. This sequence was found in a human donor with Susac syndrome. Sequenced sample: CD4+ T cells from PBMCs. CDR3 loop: CASSTNRGIREKLFF. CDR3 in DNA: TGTGCCAGCAGCACCAACAGGGGAATACGTGAAAAACTGTTTTTT.